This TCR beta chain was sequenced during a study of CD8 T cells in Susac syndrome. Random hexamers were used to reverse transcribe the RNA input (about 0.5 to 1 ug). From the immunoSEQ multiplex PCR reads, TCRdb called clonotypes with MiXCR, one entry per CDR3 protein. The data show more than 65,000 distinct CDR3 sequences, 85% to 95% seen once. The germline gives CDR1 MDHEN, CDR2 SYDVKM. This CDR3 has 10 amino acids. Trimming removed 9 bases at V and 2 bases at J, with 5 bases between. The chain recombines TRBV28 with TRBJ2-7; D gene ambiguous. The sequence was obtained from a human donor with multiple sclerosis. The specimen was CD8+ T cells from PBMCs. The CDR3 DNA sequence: TGTGCCAGTGGCGCCTACGAGCAGTACTTC. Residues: CASGAYEQYF.